This entry is about one TCR beta chain. Its antigen is not known. Profiled with immunoSEQ multiplex PCR; TCRdb holds only in-frame clones, not every one. This table has tens of thousands of clones, around 92% appearing once. V lost 6 bases, J lost 5 bases, and 5 bases stayed unmatched. The germline V gene has CDR1 LNHDA and CDR2 SQIVND (reference sequence). The CDR3 is 13 amino acids. This sample is part of a study of graft-versus-host responses after intestinal transplantation. Study details: Transplant types were multivisceral, liver-intestinal, or isolated intestinal.

The origin of this receptor is a human donor who received an intestinal transplant. The genes are TRBV19 and TRBJ2-5, with 8 bases identical to TRBD1. This specimen was unstimulated CD4+ T cells sorted from spleen or lymph node cells, taken before intestinal transplant. In DNA form, the CDR3 reads TGTGCCAGTAGCACCAGGGGGCGGGAGACCCAGTACTTC. Residues: CASSTRGRETQYF. The full variable domain, with the rest looked up from reference TRBV19 and TRBJ2-5, is DGGITQSPKYLFRKEGQNVTLSCEQNLNHDAMYWYRQDPGQGLRLIYYSQIVNDFQKGDIAEGYSVSREKKESFPLTVTSAQKNPTAFYLCASSTRGRETQYFGPGTRLLVL.